Listed below are T cell receptor beta chains from one sample, sequenced in a study of shared clonotypes between healthy human individuals. Produced via immunoSEQ multiplex PCR; TCRdb's table is partial and in-frame only. The sample carries about 490,000 clones, roughly 78% recorded once. Sequencing used PBMCs. Receptors originate from a woman aged 35 to 49 in good health. Some clones in this sample may be carry-over from other donors' samples. CDR3s include the opening cysteine and the closing phenylalanine or tryptophan. Each record gives: CDR3 length, V gene, CDR3 protein.

>13|TRBV7-9
CATAGRFNTEAFF
>12|TRBV28
CASSQGTYEQYF
>14|TRBV19
CASSGLGSSYEQYF
>15|TRBV5-1
CASSLDTGSTDTQYF
>13|TRBV9
CASSETLGNTIYF
>14|TRBV7-2
CASSMDRVTGELFF
>17|TRBV7-9
CASSLDAAGTSTDTQYF
>15|TRBV25-1
CASSESLQGPYGYTF
>15|TRBV2
CASSDGLAAVDTQYF
>18|TRBV5-4
CASTLAGRRILGNQPQHF
>13|TRBV27
CASSLAGVEGYTF
>13|TRBV27
CASSIDRIKEQYF
>13|TRBV4-3
CASSQDLYDEAFF
>14|TRBV6-5
CASSTRTPPYEQYF
>13|TRBV4-2
CASSQDVHTRDTF
>13|TRBV6-9
CASSGQGSKTQYF
>19|TRBV15
CATSRVGGLAGARTDTQYF
>11|TRBV29-1
CSVEQGGGYTF
>17|TRBV18
CASSPLRTGSQNTEAFF
>15|TRBV2
CASRARGFSGNTIYF
>11|TRBV6-5
CASCGATEAFF
>14|TRBV2
CASRAGRSGYGYTF
>16|TRBV9
CASSLMESHSGNTIYF
>16|TRBV28
CASSLGGGLADYEQYF
>15|TRBV2
CASSTSLANTGELFF
>14|TRBV10-2
CASTEGGPGYEQYF
>14|TRBV7-9
CASSKWDIEETQYF
>16|TRBV4-1
CASSQRTGINTGELFF
>15|TRBV19
CASSPPGQGSAFRYF
>13|TRBV7-6
CASSVSLNYGYTF
>15|TRBV4-2
CASSQDPGQYGELFF
>15|TRBV25-1
CASSRPNEDRETLYF
>16|TRBV11-2
CASSLDLGTGATGLFF
>10|TRBV30
CAWRGPEQYF
>16|TRBV18
CASSPRMDSSSYEQYF
>14|TRBV2
CASSERDRGTAMFF
>14|TRBV9
CASSPNMGDYGYTF
>12|TRBV15
CATSRVDGRQYF
>16|TRBV4-1
CASSGWTSGGTDEQFF
>13|TRBV30
CAWTQGPNQPQHF
>15|TRBV10-3
CAISESGSKNTEAFF
>16|TRBV27
CASSLFLAGVGETQYF
>17|TRBV30
CAWSVFLAGTGRRPAFF
>15|TRBV4-1
CASSPRQGAADTQYF
>13|TRBV29-1
CSVLLGGLMTQYF